What follows is one TCR beta chain and its context. Its antigen is not identified. It was with 60 Vbeta and 13 Jbeta primers that the PCR ran. Under the authors' procedure: An analysis performed later counted 73 million or so unique TCR beta chains (around 9.9 million of them shared). The protocol was immunoSEQ multiplex PCR, while the TCRdb copy is restricted to in-frame clones and leaves out a portion. D and trimming were read from the DNA, whereas the V and J calls and clone size are those reported in that table. Here the sample spans about 150,000 clones, 75% being singletons. The data were taken from a study of cytomegalovirus exposure and HLA in healthy donors. Study results and limitations: Data from an earlier analysis indicated that most TCR beta V segments were productive either about 87% or about 30% of the time. It was reportedly the case that the classifier diagnosed cytomegalovirus status with high specificity and sensitivity. By a later analysis, the bulk of CMV-associated TCR beta chains appeared HLA-restricted.

The CDR3 loop spans 14 amino acids. V lost 0 bases and J lost 5, with 8 bases in between. Germline V gives CDR1 SGHRS, CDR2 YFSETQ. This chain joins TRBV5-1 and TRBJ1-4; D not certain. The sequence came from a young man in good health and CMV-seronegative. Material: PBMCs. CDR3 DNA sequence: TGCGCCAGCAGCTTGGCCCCTAGAAATGAAAAACTGTTTTTT. Amino acids: CASSLAPRNEKLFF. Combining the CDR3 with reference TRBV5-1 and TRBJ1-4 gives the whole variable domain KAGVTQTPRYLIKTRGQQVTLSCSPISGHRSVSWYQQTPGQGLQFLFEYFSETQRNKGNFPGRFSGRQFSNSRSEMNVSTLELGDSALYLCASSLAPRNEKLFFGSGTQLSVL.